This T cell receptor beta chain originates from a study of identical twins. There were only healthy Caucasians among the donors. TCRdb reprocessed the 5' RACE reads via MiXCR and lists one record per CDR3 protein. The sample includes about 700,000 distinct CDR3 sequences, 8.5% to 9.5% of them seen just once. This clonotype was counted between two and nine times. Its antigen is not known. Germline assignment: CDR1 SGHRS and CDR2 YFSETQ. V lost 0 bases to trimming and J lost 7 bases; unmatched junction nucleotides: 6. The CDR3 totals 16 residues. Study-wide findings and caveats: Cross-sectional statistical analysis was relied on for the conclusions, without the same donors being followed. Sequences that were out-of-frame, alpha and twin-shared displayed an excess of low generation probability.

This same sample was also part of a study on yellow fever vaccine responses in identical twins. That work contributes: As reported, the vaccine T cell response of twins seemed partly convergent and partly personalized.

The genes are TRBV5-1 and TRBJ1-6; 8 nucleotides match TRBD1. The source is a woman younger than 35 in good health. Material for sequencing was PBMCs. The CDR3 reads CASSLDPDRENSPLHF. CDR3 bases: TGCGCCAGCAGCTTGGACCCGGACAGGGAGAATTCACCCCTCCACTTT.